This TCR beta chain was sequenced in a study of OX40 agonist ivuxolimab in advanced cancers. Across the study: Treatment of patients was with ivuxolimab, an agonistic anti-OX40 (CD134) antibody. General study points: CD8+ T cells were the subset that, on average, had more expanded clones than CD4+. Clonal expansion among partial responders at 0.1-3.0 mg/kg ranked near the lowest.

The CDR3 is 15 amino acids. Trimming removed 1 base at V and 2 bases at J, with 9 bases between. Per germline, CDR1 SGHTA and CDR2 FQGNSA. A note on this clone: Its antigen is currently unknown.

The protocol was immunoSEQ multiplex PCR, while the TCRdb copy is restricted to in-frame clones and leaves out a portion. Here the sample spans 90,000 to 100,000 clones, roughly 90% being singletons. The source was CD4+ or CD8+ T cells sorted from blood, collected in a trial of the OX40 agonist ivuxolimab. The chain couples TRBV7-2 to TRBJ2-1; a weak D match, TRBD2 (5 bases). This TCR was recovered from an adult with an advanced solid tumor such as melanoma, head and neck, liver or kidney cancer. The chain's CDR3 is CASSLDAGPYNEQFF. The CDR3 nucleotides are TGTGCCAGCAGCTTAGACGCGGGCCCCTACAATGAGCAGTTCTTC.